The next 5 T cell receptor beta chains were all read from a single sample in a study of human versus mouse CDR3 diversity and MHC coevolution (dated by TCRdb to 2016 to 2017). Library creation used the immunoSEQ multiplex PCR assay. Not all clones reach the TCRdb copy of this immuneACCESS table, which keeps in-frame sequences only. Checked studies attribute under half of the gap to unresolved V genes and leave the rest unexplained. This sample comprises over 60,000 clones, less than 95% of them detected only once. The ten largest clonotypes hold less than 0.19% of the sample. The sequenced material came from naive CD4+ T cells from blood. The cell subset or site tag for this specimen amounts to: CD45RO-negative CD62L-positive naive CD4 T cells. Every receptor here comes from a person aged 30 to 70 in good health.

V is TRBV15 and J is TRBJ2-3, with a tentative D call TRBD2 (5 bases). The CDR3 extends over 11 amino acids. V was shortened by 6 bases and J by 6 bases, with 7 bases between the two germline ends. The germline gives CDR1 LNHNV, CDR2 YYDKDF (reference sequence). In DNA, the CDR3 is TGTGCCACCAGGAGGGAGGATACGCAGTATTTT. It translates to CATRREDTQYF. Using reference TRBV15 and TRBJ2-3 for the parts outside the CDR3, the full variable domain is DAMVIQNPRYQVTQFGKPVTLSCSQTLNHNVMYWYQQKSSQAPKLLFHYYDKDFNNEADTPDNFQSRRPNTSFCFLDIRSPGLGDTAMYLCATRREDTQYFGPGTRLTVL.

The rearrangement uses TRBV28 and TRBJ2-5; 12 bases fit TRBD2. Germline CDR1 is MDHEN and CDR2 is SYDVKM. This CDR3 has 16 amino acids. The V segment lost 4 bases and the J segment 4 bases; nucleotides outside the gene matches: 7. Here the CDR3 DNA reads TGTGCCAGCAGTTCCTTACCGGGACTAGCGGGAGAGACCCAGTACTTC. Its protein product is CASSSLPGLAGETQYF.

The J gene is TRBJ1-2, the V gene TRBV15, with D tentatively TRBD1 (5 bases). Germline loops: CDR1 LNHNV, CDR2 YYDKDF (reference sequence). The V end lost 8 bases, the J end lost 1 base, and 17 bases lay between the germline ends. The CDR3 length is 15 residues. In nucleotides, the CDR3 is TGTGCCACCCACAAAAACCCAAGGGGTAACTATGGCTACACCTTC. Translated, it gives CATHKNPRGNYGYTF.

This clone was counted only a few times. The chain employs TRBV19 and TRBJ2-7; TRBD1 agrees at 7 bases. This CDR3 spans 15 amino acids. Trimming removed 3 bases from V and 1 base from J; junction bases left unmatched: 6. The germline V gene has CDR1 LNHDA and CDR2 SQIVND (reference sequence). CDR3 DNA: TGTGCCAGTAGTATCGGGACAGCCTTATCCTACGAGCAGTACTTC. It is translated as CASSIGTALSYEQYF.

The rearrangement links TRBV18 to TRBJ2-7; D is possibly TRBD2 (6 bases). Trimming took off 3 bases at V and 0 bases at J, with 15 bases between the two ends. The CDR3 extends over 16 amino acids. CDR1 and CDR2 (germline): KGHSH, LQKENI. CDR3 DNA sequence: TGTGCCAGCTCACCCCCCATGTCGGGAGTCTCCTACGAGCAGTACTTC. Translation gives CASSPPMSGVSYEQYF.